The 15 T cell receptor beta chains below come from one sample, sequenced in a study of low-dose radiotherapy and immunotherapy resistance in tumors. With TRAV- and TRBV-specific primers, first-strand cDNA was made, covering the alpha and beta chains. PCR amplification of the TCRs was performed with Phusion for 20 PCR cycles, and it relied on a constant-region primer together with a V-primer adapter. One entry per CDR3 protein, called by TCRdb with MiXCR from the reads. This sample has around 58,000 distinct CDR3 sequences; roughly 23% occur once, and the top ten carry 6.5% to 7%. The time point denotes: after trial treatment. The sample's treatment: LDRT plus nivolumab, ipilimumab, low-dose cyclophosphamide and aspirin (RACIN trial). The sample consisted of PBMCs, taken after low-dose radiotherapy plus immunotherapy. The source is a male donor with prostate cancer.

This clonotype has a count of ten or more. This chain uses TRBV2 with TRBJ2-5; weak D call: TRBD2 (7 bases). Trimming left V 8 bases short and J 1 base short, with 20 bases between. Germline V gene data show CDR1 as SNHLY and CDR2 as FYNNEI. The CDR3 is 16 amino acids. CDR3 bases: TGTGCCAGCTACCCTGGTCGGGGGGCGGCCCAAGAGACCCAGTACTTC. Translated: CASYPGRGAAQETQYF.

This clonotype showed up just a few times. V and J are TRBV20-1 and TRBJ2-3, with 10 bases that match TRBD2. V trimming: 0 bases; J trimming: 7 bases; junction bases outside the gene matches: 10. The CDR3 runs to 16 residues. The germline V gene encodes CDR1 DFQATT and CDR2 SNEGSKA (reference sequence). For the CDR3, the DNA is TGCAGTGCTAGAGACCAACTAGCGGGGATTCCATATACGCAGTATTTT. As protein: CSARDQLAGIPYTQYF.

J is TRBJ1-1 and V is TRBV6-6; D gene uncertain. There are 13 residues in the CDR3. The germline V gene has CDR1 MNHNY and CDR2 SVGAGI (reference sequence). V was shortened by 0 bases and J by 5 bases, with 7 bases between the two germline ends. CDR3 residues: CASSYSSFTEAFF. The CDR3 DNA sequence: TGTGCCAGCAGTTACTCGTCTTTTACTGAAGCTTTCTTT.

In its sample, this clonotype was seen many times. The chain joins TRBV7-9 to TRBJ2-2; 8 positions match TRBD1. The CDR3 is 16 amino acids. Germline CDR1 and CDR2: SEHNR and FQNEAQ (reference sequence). The trim removed 2 bases at V and 7 bases at J, leaving 9 bases unmatched. DNA of the CDR3: TGTGCCAGCAGCTTACGGACAGGGATATTTGGCGGGGAGCTGTTTTTT. This translates into CASSLRTGIFGGELFF.

This clonotype was recorded at least ten times. This sequence joins TRBV7-2 and TRBJ2-5, with D perhaps matching TRBD2 (7 bases). The CDR3 extends over 17 amino acids. The ends were cut back, 5 bases at V and 5 bases at J, with 24 bases in the middle. Germline CDR1 is SGHTA and CDR2 is FQGNSA. As DNA, the CDR3 is TGTGCCAGCAGCCTCGAGGGTTTTCGGGGGGCCTGGGAGACCCAGTACTTC. Translating it yields CASSLEGFRGAWETQYF.

V gene TRBV24-1 combines with J gene TRBJ2-1; 8 positions agree with TRBD2. Germline assignment: CDR1 KGHDR and CDR2 SFDVKD. V lost 1 base, J lost 8 bases, and 9 bases stayed unmatched. The CDR3 is 16 amino acids. The CDR3 reads CATSDFGTGGPYEQFF. For the CDR3, the DNA is TGTGCCACCAGTGATTTTGGGACGGGAGGGCCTTATGAGCAGTTCTTC.

There are many counts of this clonotype. This CDR3 reads CATSRTPTGEVETQYF. The CDR3 region has the DNA TGTGCCACCAGCAGAACCCCGACAGGGGAGGTGGAGACCCAGTACTTC. The V call is TRBV15, the J call TRBJ2-5, with 8 bases identical to TRBD1. This CDR3 is 16 amino acids long. CDR1 is LNHNV, CDR2 YYDKDF, per germline (reference sequence). The trim removed 2 bases at V and 5 bases at J, leaving 10 bases unmatched.

There are many counts of this clonotype. V usage is TRBV6-2 or TRBV6-3 and J usage is TRBJ2-7; D possibly corresponds to TRBD1 (6 bases). The germline gives CDR1 MNHEY, CDR2 SVGEGT. This CDR3 contains 15 residues. V dropped 5 bases and J dropped 2 bases, with 16 bases sitting between them. CDR3 sequence: CASSTIRDTTYEQYF. DNA of the CDR3: TGTGCCAGCAGTACAATCCGGGACACTACCTACGAGCAGTACTTC.

In this sample, this clonotype turned up many times. The V gene is TRBV19, the J gene TRBJ1-2; 7 bases line up with TRBD1. The V and J ends lost 6 bases and 4 bases, in that order; junction bases with no gene match: 17. From germline, CDR1 is LNHDA and CDR2 SQIVND (reference sequence). The CDR3 spans 17 residues. The CDR3 here is CASSVLVGTARAYGYTF. The CDR3 DNA sequence: TGTGCCAGTAGCGTGTTGGTAGGGACAGCACGAGCCTATGGCTACACCTTC.

In its sample, this clonotype was seen many times. The rearrangement uses TRBV7-2 and TRBJ2-7; D ambiguous. Germline CDR1 is SGHTA and CDR2 is FQGNSA. This CDR3 is 17 amino acids long. Trimming shortened V by 4 bases and J by 1 base, and 20 bases separated the two germline ends. The CDR3 reads CASSSSVTGTRSYEQYF. CDR3 DNA: TGTGCCAGCAGCTCTTCAGTTACCGGCACAAGATCCTACGAGCAGTACTTC.

As concerns this clonotype: This may come from a read error, since a much larger clone is one base off. The chain combines TRBV19 with TRBJ2-5, with unresolved D. V lost 6 bases and J 2 bases, leaving 7 bases between the germline ends. The germline CDR1 and CDR2 sequences are LNHDA and SQIVND (reference sequence). The CDR3 extends over 12 amino acids. The CDR3 coding sequence is TGTGCCAGTAGGTCGCAGCAAGAGACCCAGTACTTC. It specifies CASRSQQETQYF.

The rearrangement joins TRBV23-1 to TRBJ1-5; D unclear. TRBV23-1 carries the ORF label, with uncertain function. Deletions cut 3 bases from V and 2 bases from J, with 8 bases between. The CDR3 spans 14 residues. The CDR3 coding sequence is TGCGCCAGCAGTCACGGGGATGGCAATCAGCCCCAGCATTTT. Its translation is CASSHGDGNQPQHF.

This clonotype was detected only a few times. A far larger clone is one nucleotide away, so this likely arose from a read error. J is TRBJ2-7 and V is TRBV11-2; 10 bases fit TRBD1. The CDR3 totals 14 residues. V shed 8 bases, J shed 7 bases, and the junction held 11 bases outside the gene matches. The germline gives CDR1 SGHAT, CDR2 FQNNGV. CDR3 sequence: CASLTGTGVNEQYF. Written as DNA, the CDR3 is TGTGCCAGCCTAACCGGGACAGGGGTTAATGAGCAGTACTTC.

The sample holds many counts of this clonotype. V usage is TRBV5-1 and J usage is TRBJ2-1; D gene unclear. The CDR3 totals 11 residues. CDR1 is SGHRS, CDR2 YFSETQ, per germline. V was trimmed by 5 bases and J by 9 bases, leaving 9 bases between them. CDR3 residues: CASRIEAEQFF. Here the CDR3 DNA reads TGCGCCAGCAGAATAGAGGCTGAGCAGTTCTTC. Looking up the rest from reference TRBV5-1 and TRBJ2-1 gives the full variable domain: KAGVTQTPRYLIKTRGQQVTLSCSPISGHRSVSWYQQTPGQGLQFLFEYFSETQRNKGNFPGRFSGRQFSNSRSEMNVSTLELGDSALYLCASRIEAEQFFGPGTRLTVL.

In its sample, this clonotype was seen many times. V and J are TRBV5-1 and TRBJ2-3; tentatively, D is TRBD2 (6 bases). Deletions cut 8 bases from V and 3 bases from J, with 13 bases between. The CDR3 contains 13 residues. Germline loops: CDR1 SGHRS, CDR2 YFSETQ. The CDR3 loop reads CASWIGGTDTQYF. In DNA form, the CDR3 reads TGCGCCAGTTGGATCGGGGGAACAGATACGCAGTATTTT.